This entry lists 23 T cell receptor beta chains sequenced from one sample in a study of blood T cell repertoires in COVID-19. Repertoires were generated with immunoSEQ multiplex PCR, while TCRdb's copy carries only in-frame clones and drops some. The data show 220,000 or so clones, about 85% seen once. The material sequenced was peripheral blood. The receptors were sampled from a woman in her forties or fifties with COVID-19, enrolled during active disease.

J is TRBJ2-7 and V is TRBV11-3; 8 bases are shared with TRBD1. This CDR3 region has 14 residues. Germline V gives CDR1 SGHNT, CDR2 YENEEA. V dropped 6 bases and J dropped 5; count of bases not matched to a gene: 9. The CDR3 here is CASRSGTGGDEQYF. DNA for the CDR3: TGTGCCAGCAGATCCGGGACAGGAGGGGACGAGCAGTACTTC.

The CDR3 DNA is TGTGCCAGCAGTTACTCTCCCGGACACCTGAACACTGAAGCTTTCTTT. This sequence encodes CASSYSPGHLNTEAFF. The chain recombines TRBV6-6 with TRBJ1-1, with D possibly matching TRBD1 (5 bases). The CDR3 is made up of 16 amino acids. The V and J ends lost 0 bases and 0 bases respectively, with 11 bases between them. Germline lookup yields CDR1 MNHNY and CDR2 SVGAGI (reference sequence).

The V gene is TRBV9, the J gene TRBJ1-2; D possibly corresponds to TRBD1 (5 bases). The CDR3 is 15 amino acids. V lost 0 bases, J lost 3 bases, and 12 bases lay in between. Germline V gene lookup returns CDR1 SGDLS and CDR2 YYNGEE. The DNA for the CDR3 is TGTGCCAGCAGCGTAGGGTCCAGGGAACACTATGGCTACACCTTC. Encoded protein: CASSVGSREHYGYTF.

The chain uses TRBV11-2 and TRBJ2-2; maybe TRBD1 (6 bases). Germline V gives CDR1 SGHAT, CDR2 FQNNGV. Trimming took 1 base from V and 4 from J, leaving 13 bases between them. The CDR3 spans 16 residues. CDR3: CASSLGAGASTGELFF. Here the CDR3 DNA reads TGTGCCAGCAGCTTAGGGGCAGGGGCCAGCACCGGGGAGCTGTTTTTT.

V usage is TRBV9 and J usage is TRBJ2-2; D call uncertain. The germline V and J ends were trimmed by 4 bases and 6 bases, with 10 bases remaining between them. This CDR3 comprises 13 residues. Germline lookup yields CDR1 SGDLS and CDR2 YYNGEE. The CDR3 sequence is CASSPVPAGELFF. DNA for the CDR3: TGTGCCAGCAGCCCAGTACCAGCCGGGGAGCTGTTTTTT.

This chain uses TRBV3-1 (or the pseudogene TRBV3-2) with TRBJ2-1, with D maybe TRBD1 (5 bases). The germline gives CDR1 LGHDT, CDR2 YNNKEL (reference sequence). This CDR3 comprises 16 residues. V was cut by 4 bases and J by 3 bases, with 16 bases left in between. The CDR3 region has the DNA TGTGCCAGCAGCCCCGAGGCAGGGTTGTTCTACAATGAGCAGTTCTTC. This gives the protein CASSPEAGLFYNEQFF.

The chain uses TRBV7-2 and TRBJ2-1; 8 bases map to TRBD2. Germline CDR1 reads SGHTA; CDR2 reads FQGNSA. The CDR3 consists of 19 residues. With V trimmed by 5 bases and J by 6 bases, 21 bases remained unmatched. The CDR3 is CASSPYHTAGTSQGNEQFF. The DNA for the CDR3 is TGTGCCAGCAGCCCTTACCATACCGCCGGGACTAGTCAGGGCAATGAGCAGTTCTTC.

The J gene is TRBJ1-1, the V gene TRBV19, with 10 bases matching TRBD1. Germline assignment: CDR1 LNHDA and CDR2 SQIVND (reference sequence). This CDR3 spans 16 amino acids. V shed 3 bases and J 1 base; nucleotides not matched to a gene: 5. In DNA form, the CDR3 reads TGTGCCAGTAGTATCCGGGACAGGGGCCCGAACACTGAAGCTTTCTTT. Residues: CASSIRDRGPNTEAFF.

The V and J genes are TRBV28 and TRBJ1-4, with D maybe TRBD1 (6 bases). V was cut by 6 bases and J by 3 bases, with 11 bases left in between. The germline V gene has CDR1 MDHEN and CDR2 SYDVKM. The CDR3 consists of 14 residues. CDR3 residues: CASSPGQSNEKLFF. CDR3 bases: TGTGCCAGCAGCCCGGGACAATCTAATGAAAAACTGTTTTTT.

The V call is TRBV6-6, the J call TRBJ2-7; TRBD1 is a possible D gene (6 bases). The V gene lost 1 base and the J gene lost 2 bases, with 9 bases spanning the gap. This CDR3 has 14 residues. Germline V gives CDR1 MNHNY, CDR2 SVGAGI (reference sequence). This CDR3 is CASSYLQGAYEQYV. In DNA, the CDR3 is TGTGCCAGCAGTTACTTACAGGGAGCCTACGAGCAGTACGTC.

The J gene is TRBJ2-3, the V gene TRBV5-1, with 7 bases aligning to TRBD1. Germline loops: CDR1 SGHRS, CDR2 YFSETQ. The CDR3 is 16 residues long. J gave up 2 bases and V 1 base, and 7 bases lay outside the gene matches. In nucleotides, the CDR3 is TGCGCCAGCAGCTTGTTCGGCAGGGGGTCCACAGATACGCAGTATTTT. The encoded protein is CASSLFGRGSTDTQYF.

This clone was detected a few times. The J gene is TRBJ1-3, the V gene TRBV19; no firm D call. Per the germline V gene, CDR1 is LNHDA and CDR2 is SQIVND (reference sequence). CDR3 length: 15 amino acids. Trimming took 3 bases from V and 0 from J, leaving 9 bases between them. The CDR3 is CASSMRGFSGNTIYF. Here the CDR3 DNA reads TGTGCCAGTAGTATGCGGGGTTTCTCTGGAAACACCATATATTTT.

This rearrangement joins TRBV9 to TRBJ1-4, with TRBD1 as a possible D gene (5 bases). V was pared by 4 bases and J by 7 bases, with 17 bases between. Per the germline V gene, CDR1 is SGDLS and CDR2 is YYNGEE. This CDR3 is built from 15 residues. The DNA for the CDR3 is TGTGCCAGCAGCCCCACCCTGGGGCTGGGTGAAAAACTGTTTTTT. Residues: CASSPTLGLGEKLFF.

This chain connects TRBV12-5 to TRBJ1-6; 9 bases are a match to TRBD1. Germline V gene sequence: CDR1 LGHNT, CDR2 FRNRAP. CDR3 length: 17 residues. Losses at the gene ends were 6 bases for V and 7 bases for J; bases not matched to a gene: 13. This CDR3 reads CASGYQTQGASNSPLHF. DNA for the CDR3: TGTGCTAGTGGCTACCAAACACAGGGGGCCTCGAATTCACCCCTCCACTTT.

The chain uses TRBV19 and TRBJ2-2, with 7 positions matching TRBD1. J gave up 10 bases and V 5 bases, and 4 bases lay outside the gene matches. Germline V gives CDR1 LNHDA, CDR2 SQIVND (reference sequence). This CDR3 is built from 12 residues. CDR3 nucleotide sequence: TGTGCCAGTAGTGACAGGGTGGAGGAGCTGTTTTTT. As protein: CASSDRVEELFF. Variable domain in full (rest from reference TRBV19 and TRBJ2-2): DGGITQSPKYLFRKEGQNVTLSCEQNLNHDAMYWYRQDPGQGLRLIYYSQIVNDFQKGDIAEGYSVSREKKESFPLTVTSAQKNPTAFYLCASSDRVEELFFGEGSRLTVL.

This rearrangement joins TRBV9 to TRBJ2-1; TRBD2 matches at 7 bases. V was pared by 0 bases and J by 9 bases, with 6 bases of the junction left unmatched. Germline V CDR1 and CDR2: SGDLS, YYNGEE. The CDR3 is 14 amino acids. The CDR3 is CASSVATTSSEQFF. As DNA, the CDR3 is TGTGCCAGCAGCGTAGCTACGACTAGCAGTGAGCAGTTCTTC.

This chain connects TRBV4-2 to TRBJ1-6; 8 bases agree with TRBD1. The CDR3 is made up of 17 amino acids. Germline loops: CDR1 LGHNA, CDR2 YNFKEQ. The J segment lost 2 bases and the V segment lost 0 bases, leaving 3 bases of the junction unmatched. This CDR3 is CASSQETGETYNSPLHF. DNA of the CDR3: TGTGCCAGCAGCCAAGAGACAGGGGAAACCTATAATTCACCCCTCCACTTT.

J is TRBJ2-1 and V is TRBV5-1; TRBD2 aligns across 13 bases. V lost 4 bases to trimming and J lost 4 bases; unmatched junction nucleotides: 5. The CDR3 totals 16 residues. Germline V CDR1 and CDR2: SGHRS, YFSETQ. The DNA for the CDR3 is TGCGCCAGCAGCACCCGGACTAGCGGGGGATACAATGAGCAGTTCTTC. This encodes CASSTRTSGGYNEQFF.

This clone was observed a few times. The rearrangement joins TRBV11-3 to TRBJ1-1; D is perhaps TRBD1 (5 bases). V was shortened by 5 bases and J by 6 bases, with 13 bases between the two germline ends. CDR1 is SGHNT and CDR2 is YENEEA in the germline V gene. The CDR3 has 13 amino acids. CDR3 residues: CASSPTLGAEAFF. The CDR3 DNA follows: TGTGCCAGCAGCCCGACGCTAGGGGCTGAAGCTTTCTTT.

In its sample, this clone was seen once. This chain joins TRBV19 and TRBJ2-3; 12 positions match TRBD2. V lost 4 bases to trimming and J lost 5 bases; unmatched junction nucleotides: 13. The CDR3 length is 18 residues. The germline gives CDR1 LNHDA, CDR2 SQIVND (reference sequence). CDR3 in amino acids: CASSTLGTSGGIGDTQYF. CDR3 in DNA: TGTGCCAGTAGTACCCTGGGAACTAGCGGGGGGATAGGAGATACGCAGTATTTT.

The chain is built from TRBV2 and TRBJ2-5, with 12 bases identical to TRBD2. This CDR3 spans 16 amino acids. CDR1 and CDR2 (germline): SNHLY, FYNNEI. Losses at the gene ends were 4 bases for V and 1 base for J; bases not matched to a gene: 4. The CDR3 region is CASSAASGGAQETQYF. CDR3 nucleotides: TGTGCCAGCAGTGCGGCTAGCGGGGGGGCCCAAGAGACCCAGTACTTC.

This clone appeared a few times. The rearrangement uses TRBV27 and TRBJ2-7, with D perhaps matching TRBD1 (5 bases). With 3 bases removed from V and 6 bases from J, the gap between germline ends came to 12 bases. CDR3 length: 13 residues. The germline gives CDR1 MNHEY, CDR2 SMNVEV (reference sequence). In DNA, the CDR3 is TGTGCCAGCAGTTTCGGACAATCGGCCGAGCAGTACTTC. Translation gives CASSFGQSAEQYF.

CDR3: CASSRGQAYEQYV. The DNA for the CDR3 is TGTGCCAGCAGTCGCGGACAGGCCTACGAGCAGTACGTC. V gene TRBV12-3 or TRBV12-4 combines with J gene TRBJ2-7; 7 nucleotides agree with TRBD1. The CDR3 is 13 residues long. After removal of 5 bases from V and 2 bases from J, the junction contained 3 bases not matched to a gene.